Listed here are 30 T cell receptor beta chains from one sample, sequenced in a study of cytomegalovirus exposure and HLA in healthy donors. The PCR had 60 Vbeta and 13 Jbeta primers. This table comes from immunoSEQ multiplex PCR, and its TCRdb copy is limited to in-frame clones, with some not included. The data show around 170,000 clones, more than 75% seen once. Sequences were obtained from PBMCs. These receptors came from a woman between 45 and 60 years old in good health and CMV-seropositive.

This clone was seen only once. V is TRBV19 and J is TRBJ2-5; possible D gene TRBD1, 5 bases. Germline V CDR1 and CDR2: LNHDA, SQIVND (reference sequence). V lost 4 bases and J lost 4, with 19 bases in between. The CDR3 consists of 16 residues. The DNA for the CDR3 is TGTGCCAGTAGTACCTCTCTAGGGGATATCGCAGAGACCCAGTACTTC. It codes for CASSTSLGDIAETQYF.

The chain employs TRBV11-3 and TRBJ2-1, with D perhaps TRBD1 (6 bases). The V end lost 8 bases, the J end lost 5 bases, and 19 bases lay between the germline ends. This CDR3 comprises 15 residues. CDR1 is SGHNT, CDR2 YENEEA, per germline. The CDR3 region has the DNA TGTGCCAGCGCCCCCCAAGGGGGAACCAACAATGAGCAGTTCTTC. Translation: CASAPQGGTNNEQFF.

V usage is TRBV11-2 and J usage is TRBJ2-2; 9 bases line up with TRBD1. V dropped 4 bases and J dropped 8; count of bases not matched to a gene: 5. The CDR3 is made up of 14 amino acids. Germline lookup yields CDR1 SGHAT and CDR2 FQNNGV. The CDR3 DNA reads as TGTGCCAGCAGCTACCACAGGGGGCCGGGGGAGCTGTTTTTT. Protein sequence: CASSYHRGPGELFF.

As to this clone: Because the CDR3's place on the DNA is in doubt, the DNA is left out and the CDR3 is given as listed by TCRdb. The V gene is TRBV19, the J gene TRBJ1-5; the table's D gene call, TRBD1, was not cross checked with the DNA. The CDR3 numbers 15 amino acids, ends counted. CDR1 and CDR2 from the germline V gene are LNHDA and SQIVND (reference sequence). This CDR3 is CASTSDRASNQPQHF.

This clone was observed once. The chain recombines TRBV7-2 with TRBJ1-2; TRBD1 agrees at 7 bases. Germline loops: CDR1 SGHTA, CDR2 FQGNSA. The V and J ends lost 5 bases and 5 bases, in that order; junction bases with no gene match: 17. The CDR3 totals 17 residues. The chain's CDR3 is CASSPLRPRDRGYGYTF. DNA of the CDR3: TGTGCCAGCAGCCCCTTAAGGCCGCGGGACAGAGGATATGGCTACACCTTC.

The V call is TRBV18, the J call TRBJ1-2; 11 nucleotides line up with TRBD1. With 3 bases clipped from V and 5 bases from J, the junction kept 8 bases outside the gene matches. There are 16 residues in the CDR3. Germline V CDR1 and CDR2: KGHSH, LQKENI. The DNA of the CDR3 is TGTGCCAGCTCACCTCCGGGACAGGGGGTAGGGTATGGCTACACCTTC. It is translated as CASSPPGQGVGYGYTF. Using reference TRBV18 and TRBJ1-2 for the parts outside the CDR3, the full variable domain is NAGVMQNPRHLVRRRGQEARLRCSPMKGHSHVYWYRQLPEEGLKFMVYLQKENIIDESGMPKERFSAEFPKEGPSILRIQQVVRGDSAAYFCASSPPGQGVGYGYTFGSGTRLTVV.

The V and J genes are TRBV5-8 and TRBJ1-6, with 7 bases aligning to TRBD1. Germline CDR1 is SGHTS and CDR2 is YDEGEE. This CDR3 has 14 amino acids. V shed 5 bases, J shed 4 bases, and the junction held 3 bases outside the gene matches. CDR3 in amino acids: CASRPGQYNSPLHF. The CDR3 DNA reads TGTGCCAGCAGGCCGGGACAGTATAATTCACCCCTCCACTTT.

This clone was seen a handful of times. This chain uses TRBV6-1 with TRBJ1-4; perhaps TRBD1 as D (6 bases). The germline gives CDR1 MNHNS, CDR2 SASEGT. Trimming took 5 bases from V and 7 from J, leaving 14 bases between them. This CDR3 region has 14 residues. CDR3 sequence (DNA): TGTGCCAGCAGTTCCGGGACATCGGGTGAAAAACTGTTTTTT. It specifies CASSSGTSGEKLFF.

The CDR3 loop is CASSKKQGKLMNTEAFF. The CDR3 bases are TGTGCCAGCAGCAAGAAACAGGGGAAGCTCATGAACACTGAAGCTTTCTTT. The V and J genes are TRBV21-1 and TRBJ1-1; the D call of TRBD1 is as the table states it, not checked on the DNA. TRBV21-1 is a pseudogene. The CDR3 loop spans 17 amino acids.

The chain is built from TRBV6-4 and TRBJ2-7, with D possibly being TRBD1 (6 bases). The V gene lost 4 bases and the J gene lost 3 bases, with 13 bases spanning the gap. There are 14 residues in the CDR3. Germline values: CDR1 MRHNA, CDR2 SNTAGT. DNA for the CDR3: TGTGCCAGCAGTGTCCACAGGGACGGCTACGAGCAGTACTTC. Translating gives CASSVHRDGYEQYF.

This sequence joins TRBV7-9 and TRBJ2-7, with 8 bases matching TRBD2. Germline V gene lookup returns CDR1 SEHNR and CDR2 FQNEAQ (reference sequence). Germline trimming cut 5 bases from V and 7 bases from J; bases unmatched to any gene: 7. The length of the CDR3 is 13 residues. CDR3 in amino acids: CASSPIAGGEQYF. The CDR3 DNA reads as TGTGCCAGCAGCCCGATCGCGGGGGGAGAGCAGTACTTC.

This clone occurred a few times. CDR3 in DNA: TGTGCCAGCAGCTCGACAGTGAACACTGAAGCTTTCTTT. Its translation: CASSSTVNTEAFF. V usage is TRBV5-6 and J usage is TRBJ1-1; perhaps TRBD1 as D (5 bases). CDR3 length equals 13 residues. V was shortened by 3 bases and J by 0 bases, with 6 bases between the two germline ends. Germline V gene lookup returns CDR1 SGHDT and CDR2 YYEEEE. Drawing the rest from reference TRBV5-6 and TRBJ1-1, the complete variable domain is DAGVTQSPTHLIKTRGQQVTLRCSPKSGHDTVSWYQQALGQGPQFIFQYYEEEERQRGNFPDRFSGHQFPNYSSELNVNALLLGDSALYLCASSSTVNTEAFFGQGTRLTVV.

This clone has more than one count but fewer than ten. V is TRBV7-9 and J is TRBJ1-1; D not certain. Germline CDR1 is SEHNR and CDR2 is FQNEAQ (reference sequence). The CDR3 is made up of 10 amino acids. Trimming stripped 3 bases from V and 9 bases from J, with 5 bases between. The CDR3 bases are TGTGCCAGCAGCTTGGAGAAAGCTTTCTTT. The encoded protein is CASSLEKAFF. Drawing the rest from reference TRBV7-9 and TRBJ1-1, the complete variable domain is DTGVSQNPRHKITKRGQNVTFRCDPISEHNRLYWYRQTLGQGPEFLTYFQNEAQLEKSRLLSDRFSAERPKGSFSTLEIQRTEQGDSAMYLCASSLEKAFFGQGTRLTVV.

J is TRBJ2-7 and V is TRBV6-5; 10 positions match TRBD1. The germline gives CDR1 MNHEY, CDR2 SVGAGI. Losses at the gene ends were 2 bases for V and 2 bases for J; bases not matched to a gene: 6. This CDR3 has 16 residues. CDR3 sequence reads: CASSYPSGQGTYEQYF. The CDR3 coding sequence is TGTGCCAGCAGTTACCCTTCGGGACAGGGGACCTACGAGCAGTACTTC.

The rearrangement links TRBV5-1 to TRBJ2-2, with TRBD1 matching 8 bases. Germline trimming cut 0 bases from V and 6 bases from J; bases unmatched to any gene: 7. Germline V gene lookup returns CDR1 SGHRS and CDR2 YFSETQ. The CDR3 loop spans 16 amino acids. CDR3 nucleotide sequence: TGCGCCAGCAGCTTGGGTGCAGGGGGCGGCTCCGGGGAGCTGTTTTTT. Its protein product is CASSLGAGGGSGELFF.

The chain carries TRBV4-1 and TRBJ1-4, with 7 bases lining up with TRBD1. Per germline, CDR1 MGHRA and CDR2 YSYEKL. Trimming at V came to 1 base and at J to 6 bases, leaving 5 bases not matched to a gene. The CDR3 is 15 amino acids. The CDR3 protein is CASSQAGGTDEKLFF. The CDR3 coding sequence is TGCGCCAGCAGCCAAGCAGGGGGTACCGATGAAAAACTGTTTTTT.

Concerning this clone itself: A junction end diverges from the germline sequence, so it may reflect a read error. The chain joins TRBV7-7 to TRBJ1-5; TRBD1 aligns across 8 bases. Germline V gene sequence: CDR1 SSHAT, CDR2 FNYEAQ (reference sequence). The CDR3 has 15 residues. The CDR3 DNA follows: TGTGCTAGCAGCTGGGGGACAGGAGACAATCAGCCCCAGCATTTT. Its translation: CASSWGTGDNQPQHF.

V usage is TRBV2 and J usage is TRBJ1-2; 8 bases match TRBD1. This CDR3 spans 14 amino acids. Germline CDR1 SNHLY, CDR2 FYNNEI. The J segment lost 10 bases and the V segment lost 4 bases, leaving 11 bases of the junction unmatched. The CDR3 is CASSVLQGASTYTF. The CDR3 nucleotides are TGTGCCAGCAGTGTCCTTCAGGGGGCTTCTACCTACACCTTC.

This sequence joins TRBV19 and TRBJ2-6; 10 bases are a match to TRBD2. The CDR3 consists of 16 residues. Germline assignment: CDR1 LNHDA and CDR2 SQIVND (reference sequence). Unmatched junction bases numbered 7, after V lost 7 bases and J lost 4 bases. CDR3 sequence reads: CASNLAGALGANVLTF. The CDR3, as DNA: TGTGCCAGTAATCTAGCGGGAGCCCTAGGGGCCAACGTCCTGACTTTC.

This chain links TRBV5-4 with TRBJ1-2; possible D gene TRBD1, 6 bases. The CDR3 is 15 residues long. Between the trimmed V and J ends, which lost 4 bases and 6 bases, there was a span of 19 bases. Germline V gene sequence: CDR1 SGHNT, CDR2 YYREEE (reference sequence). The CDR3 DNA reads as TGTGCCAGCAGCACCGCGACAGGTCTCGGCCATGGCTACACCTTC. As protein: CASSTATGLGHGYTF.

The CDR3 nucleotides are TGTGCCAGCAGCCTTAGGACAGGGTCGGCGACTAATGAAAAACTGTTTTTT. Protein product: CASSLRTGSATNEKLFF. The chain carries TRBV14 and TRBJ1-4; 8 bases are a match to TRBD1. CDR1 is SGHDN, CDR2 FVKESK, per germline. V shed 4 bases, J shed 2 bases, and the junction held 9 bases outside the gene matches. CDR3 size: 17 residues.

V usage is TRBV27 and J usage is TRBJ2-1; the D gene is possibly TRBD2 (7 bases). Germline lookup yields CDR1 MNHEY and CDR2 SMNVEV (reference sequence). Trimming shortened V by 2 bases and J by 8 bases, and 13 bases separated the two germline ends. This CDR3 region has 14 residues. The chain's CDR3 is CASSLKAGAYEQFF. The CDR3 coding sequence is TGTGCCAGCAGTTTAAAGGCGGGGGCTTATGAGCAGTTCTTC.

The chain joins TRBV18 to TRBJ2-5; 12 bases map to TRBD2. V was pared by 2 bases and J by 14 bases, with 3 bases of the junction left unmatched. The germline V gene encodes CDR1 KGHSH and CDR2 LQKENI. This CDR3 spans 12 amino acids. In nucleotides, the CDR3 is TGTGCCAGCTCACCAGGACTAGCGGGGTTTTACTTC. This codes for CASSPGLAGFYF.

The V and J genes are TRBV29-1 and TRBJ1-2; D ambiguous. The CDR3 consists of 12 residues. The germline V and J ends were trimmed by 4 bases and 4 bases, with 10 bases remaining between them. Germline lookup yields CDR1 SQVTM and CDR2 ANQGSEA. CDR3 in amino acids: CSVGSTVYGYTF. The CDR3 region has the DNA TGCAGCGTTGGAAGTACAGTCTATGGCTACACCTTC.

V is TRBV19 and J is TRBJ2-1; 7 bases are shared with TRBD2. CDR3 length equals 16 residues. Unmatched junction bases numbered 12, after V lost 5 bases and J lost 5 bases. Germline CDR1 and CDR2: LNHDA and SQIVND (reference sequence). CDR3 sequence reads: CASSARGSGANNEQFF. DNA for the CDR3: TGTGCCAGTAGTGCCCGGGGGAGCGGGGCGAACAATGAGCAGTTCTTC.

About this clone: The DNA is left out, because the CDR3 cannot be placed on it with certainty; the CDR3 is given as TCRdb lists it. The V gene is TRBV7-9, the J gene TRBJ2-1; the table names TRBD2, a call not compared with the DNA. In germline, CDR1 is SEHNR, CDR2 FQNEAQ (reference sequence). The CDR3 contains 13 residues when both ends are counted. CDR3 loop: CASSLVGGGAVFF.

V and J are TRBV6-5 and TRBJ2-1; D might be TRBD1 (6 bases). In germline, CDR1 is MNHEY, CDR2 SVGAGI. V was cut by 1 base and J by 8 bases, with 12 bases left in between. The CDR3 runs to 14 residues. The CDR3 loop is CASSYLGAADEQFF. The CDR3 region has the DNA TGTGCCAGCAGTTACTTGGGGGCTGCAGATGAGCAGTTCTTC.

This chain uses TRBV18 with TRBJ2-5, with 15 nucleotides matching TRBD2. The length of the CDR3 is 18 residues. In germline, CDR1 is KGHSH, CDR2 LQKENI. With V trimmed by 0 bases and J by 1 base, 3 bases remained unmatched. The CDR3 sequence is CASSPPGLAGGPQETQYF. The CDR3 coding sequence is TGTGCCAGCTCACCACCGGGACTAGCGGGGGGACCCCAAGAGACCCAGTACTTC.

The CDR3 nucleotides are TGTGCCAGCAGCTTAGATGGCGGCTCCTACGAGCAGTACTTC. This codes for CASSLDGGSYEQYF. The chain joins TRBV11-2 to TRBJ2-7; the D is unclear. The CDR3 loop spans 14 amino acids. CDR1 and CDR2 (germline): SGHAT, FQNNGV. Trimming took off 0 bases at V and 0 bases at J, with 6 bases between the two ends.

As regards this clone: Mismatch with germline at one junction end may stem from a read error. V gene TRBV19 combines with J gene TRBJ1-3; D gene unclear. The CDR3 consists of 14 residues. Germline CDR1 LNHDA, CDR2 SQIVND (reference sequence). The CDR3 DNA sequence: TGTGCCAGTACCGCGGGGATCTCTGGAGACACCATATATTTT. Protein product: CASTAGISGDTIYF.